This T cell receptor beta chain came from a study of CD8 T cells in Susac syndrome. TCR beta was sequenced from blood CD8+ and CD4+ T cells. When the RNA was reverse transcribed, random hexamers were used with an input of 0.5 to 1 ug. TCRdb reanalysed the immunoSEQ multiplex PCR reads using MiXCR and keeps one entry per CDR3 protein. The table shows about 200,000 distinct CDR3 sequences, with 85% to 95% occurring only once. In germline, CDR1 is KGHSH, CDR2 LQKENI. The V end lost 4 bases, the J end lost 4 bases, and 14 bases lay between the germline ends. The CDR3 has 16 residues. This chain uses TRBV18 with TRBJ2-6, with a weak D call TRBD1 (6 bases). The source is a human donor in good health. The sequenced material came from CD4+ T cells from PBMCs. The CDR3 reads CASSRETGNGANVLTF. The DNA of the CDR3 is TGTGCCAGCTCACGCGAAACAGGGAACGGGGCCAACGTCCTGACTTTC.